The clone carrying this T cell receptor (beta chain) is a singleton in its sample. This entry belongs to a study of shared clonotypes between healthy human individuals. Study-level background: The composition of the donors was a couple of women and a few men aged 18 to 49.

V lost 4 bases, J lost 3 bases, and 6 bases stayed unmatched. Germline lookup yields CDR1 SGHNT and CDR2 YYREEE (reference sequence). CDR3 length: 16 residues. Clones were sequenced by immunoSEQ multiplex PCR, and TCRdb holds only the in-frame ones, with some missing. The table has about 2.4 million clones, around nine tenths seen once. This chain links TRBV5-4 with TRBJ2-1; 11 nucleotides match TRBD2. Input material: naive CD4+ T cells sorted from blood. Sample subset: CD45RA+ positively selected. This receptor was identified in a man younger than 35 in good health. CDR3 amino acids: CASSGLAGGVYNEQFF. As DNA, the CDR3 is TGTGCCAGCAGCGGCCTAGCGGGGGGCGTCTACAATGAGCAGTTCTTC.